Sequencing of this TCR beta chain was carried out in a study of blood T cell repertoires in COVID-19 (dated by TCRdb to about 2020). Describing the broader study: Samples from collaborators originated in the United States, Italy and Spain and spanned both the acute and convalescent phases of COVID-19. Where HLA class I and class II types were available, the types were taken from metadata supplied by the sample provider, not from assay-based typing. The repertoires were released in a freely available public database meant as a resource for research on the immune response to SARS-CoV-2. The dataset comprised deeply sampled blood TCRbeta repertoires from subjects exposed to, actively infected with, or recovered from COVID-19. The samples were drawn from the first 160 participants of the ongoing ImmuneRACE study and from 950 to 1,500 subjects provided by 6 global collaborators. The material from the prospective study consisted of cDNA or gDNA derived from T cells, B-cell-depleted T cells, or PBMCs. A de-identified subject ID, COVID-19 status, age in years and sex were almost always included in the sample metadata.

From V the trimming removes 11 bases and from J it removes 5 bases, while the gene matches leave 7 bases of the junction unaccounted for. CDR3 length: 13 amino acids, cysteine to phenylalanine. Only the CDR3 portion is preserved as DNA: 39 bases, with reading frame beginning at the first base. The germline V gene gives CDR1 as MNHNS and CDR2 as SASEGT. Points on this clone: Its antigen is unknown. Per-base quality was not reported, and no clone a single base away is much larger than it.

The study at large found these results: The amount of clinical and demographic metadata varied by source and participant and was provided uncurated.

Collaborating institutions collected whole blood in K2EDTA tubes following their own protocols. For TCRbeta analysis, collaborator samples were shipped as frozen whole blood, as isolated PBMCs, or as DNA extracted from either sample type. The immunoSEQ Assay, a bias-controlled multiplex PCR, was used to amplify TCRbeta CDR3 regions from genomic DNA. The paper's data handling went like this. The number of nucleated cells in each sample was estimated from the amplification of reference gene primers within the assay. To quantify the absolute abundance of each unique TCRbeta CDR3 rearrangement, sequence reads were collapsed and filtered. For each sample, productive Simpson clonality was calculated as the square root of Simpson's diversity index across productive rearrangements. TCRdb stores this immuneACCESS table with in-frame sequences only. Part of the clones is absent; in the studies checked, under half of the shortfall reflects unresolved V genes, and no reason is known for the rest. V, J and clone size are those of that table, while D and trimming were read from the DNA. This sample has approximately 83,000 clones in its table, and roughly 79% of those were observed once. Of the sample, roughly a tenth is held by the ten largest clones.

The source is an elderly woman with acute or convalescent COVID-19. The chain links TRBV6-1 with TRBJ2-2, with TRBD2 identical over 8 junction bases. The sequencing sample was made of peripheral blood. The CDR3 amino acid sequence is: CACGLARTGELFF. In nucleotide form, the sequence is TGTGCCTGCGGACTAGCAAGGACCGGGGAGCTGTTTTTT.